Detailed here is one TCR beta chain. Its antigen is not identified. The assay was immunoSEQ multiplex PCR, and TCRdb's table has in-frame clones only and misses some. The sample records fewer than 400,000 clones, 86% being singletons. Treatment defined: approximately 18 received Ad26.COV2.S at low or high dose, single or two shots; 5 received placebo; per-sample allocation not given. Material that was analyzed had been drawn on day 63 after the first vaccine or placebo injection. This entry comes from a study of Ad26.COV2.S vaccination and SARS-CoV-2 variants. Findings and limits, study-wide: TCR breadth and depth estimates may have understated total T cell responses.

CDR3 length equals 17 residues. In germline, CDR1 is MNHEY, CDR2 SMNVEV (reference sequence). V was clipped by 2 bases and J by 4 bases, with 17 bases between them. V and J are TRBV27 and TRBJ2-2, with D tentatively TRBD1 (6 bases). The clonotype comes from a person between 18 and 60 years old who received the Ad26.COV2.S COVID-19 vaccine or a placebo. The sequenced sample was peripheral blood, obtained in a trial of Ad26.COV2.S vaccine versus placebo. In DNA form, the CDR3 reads TGTGCCAGCAGTTTACAGCTCCAGGCCAGGGGCACCGGGGAGCTGTTTTTT. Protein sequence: CASSLQLQARGTGELFF.